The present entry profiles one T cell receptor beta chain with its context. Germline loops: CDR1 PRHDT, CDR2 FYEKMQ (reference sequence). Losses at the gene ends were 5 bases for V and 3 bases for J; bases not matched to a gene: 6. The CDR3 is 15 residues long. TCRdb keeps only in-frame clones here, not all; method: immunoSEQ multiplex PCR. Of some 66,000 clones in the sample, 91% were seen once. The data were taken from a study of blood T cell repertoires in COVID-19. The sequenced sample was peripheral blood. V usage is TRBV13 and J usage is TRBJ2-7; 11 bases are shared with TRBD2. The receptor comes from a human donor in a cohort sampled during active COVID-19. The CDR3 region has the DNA TGTGCCAGCAGCCCCCGGACTAGCGGGTTCTACGAGCAGTACTTC. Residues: CASSPRTSGFYEQYF.